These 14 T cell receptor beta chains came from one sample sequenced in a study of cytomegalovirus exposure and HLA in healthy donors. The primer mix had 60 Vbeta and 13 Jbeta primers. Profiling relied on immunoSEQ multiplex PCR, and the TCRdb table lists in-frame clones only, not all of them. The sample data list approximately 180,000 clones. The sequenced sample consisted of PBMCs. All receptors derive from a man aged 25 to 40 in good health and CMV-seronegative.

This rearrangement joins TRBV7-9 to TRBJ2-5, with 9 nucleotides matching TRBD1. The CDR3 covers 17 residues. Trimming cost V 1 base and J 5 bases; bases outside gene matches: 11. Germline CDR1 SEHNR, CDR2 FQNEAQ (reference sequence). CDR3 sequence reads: CASSLEIRTGDWETQYF. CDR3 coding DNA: TGTGCCAGCAGCTTAGAGATTAGGACAGGGGATTGGGAGACCCAGTACTTC.

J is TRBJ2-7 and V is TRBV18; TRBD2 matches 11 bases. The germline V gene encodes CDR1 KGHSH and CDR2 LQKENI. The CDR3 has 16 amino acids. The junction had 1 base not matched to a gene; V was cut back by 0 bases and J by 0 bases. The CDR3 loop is CASSPPGLADSYEQYF. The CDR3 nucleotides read TGTGCCAGCTCACCACCGGGACTAGCGGACTCCTACGAGCAGTACTTC.

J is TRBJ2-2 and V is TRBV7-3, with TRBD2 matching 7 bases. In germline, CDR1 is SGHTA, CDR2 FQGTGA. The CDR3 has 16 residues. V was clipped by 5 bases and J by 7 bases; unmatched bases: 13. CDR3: CASSQASGILGGELFF. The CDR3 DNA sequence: TGTGCCAGCAGCCAAGCGAGCGGGATCCTAGGCGGGGAGCTGTTTTTT.

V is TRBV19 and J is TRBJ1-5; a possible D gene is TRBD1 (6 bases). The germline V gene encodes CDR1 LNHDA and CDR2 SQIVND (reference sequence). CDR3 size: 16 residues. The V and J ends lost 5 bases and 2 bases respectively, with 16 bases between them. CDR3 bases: TGTGCCAGTAGTCCCCACAGGGCCGATGGCAATCAGCCCCAGCATTTT. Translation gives CASSPHRADGNQPQHF.

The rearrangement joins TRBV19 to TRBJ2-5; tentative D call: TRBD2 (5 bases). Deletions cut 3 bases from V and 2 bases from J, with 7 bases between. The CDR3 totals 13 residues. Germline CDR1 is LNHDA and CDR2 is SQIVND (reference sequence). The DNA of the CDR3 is TGTGCCAGTAGTATTCTAGCTCAAGAGACCCAGTACTTC. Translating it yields CASSILAQETQYF.

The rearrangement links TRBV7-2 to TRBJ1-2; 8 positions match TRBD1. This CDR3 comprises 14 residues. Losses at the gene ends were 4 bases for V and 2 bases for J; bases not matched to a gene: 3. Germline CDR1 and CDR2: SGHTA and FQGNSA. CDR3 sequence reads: CASSWTGLNYGYTF. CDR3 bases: TGTGCCAGCAGCTGGACAGGGCTCAACTATGGCTACACCTTC. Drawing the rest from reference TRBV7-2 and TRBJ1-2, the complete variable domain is GAGVSQSPSNKVTEKGKDVELRCDPISGHTALYWYRQSLGQGLEFLIYFQGNSAPDKSGLPSDRFSAERTGGSVSTLTIQRTQQEDSAVYLCASSWTGLNYGYTFGSGTRLTVV.

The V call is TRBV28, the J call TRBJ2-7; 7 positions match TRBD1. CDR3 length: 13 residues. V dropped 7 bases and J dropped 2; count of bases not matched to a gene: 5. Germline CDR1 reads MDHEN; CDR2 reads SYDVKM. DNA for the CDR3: TGTGCCAGCAACACAGGGGCCACCTACGAGCAGTACTTC. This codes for CASNTGATYEQYF. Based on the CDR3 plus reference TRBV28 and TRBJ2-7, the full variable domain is DVKVTQSSRYLVKRTGEKVFLECVQDMDHENMFWYRQDPGLGLRLIYFSYDVKMKEKGDIPEGYSVSREKKERFSLILESASTNQTSMYLCASNTGATYEQYFGPGTRLTVT.

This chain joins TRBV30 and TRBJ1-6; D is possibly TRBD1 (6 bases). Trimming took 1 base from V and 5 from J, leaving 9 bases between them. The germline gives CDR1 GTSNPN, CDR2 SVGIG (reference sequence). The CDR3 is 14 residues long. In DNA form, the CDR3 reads TGTGCCTGGAGTGCCGGACAGAATAATTCACCCCTCCACTTT. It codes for CAWSAGQNNSPLHF.

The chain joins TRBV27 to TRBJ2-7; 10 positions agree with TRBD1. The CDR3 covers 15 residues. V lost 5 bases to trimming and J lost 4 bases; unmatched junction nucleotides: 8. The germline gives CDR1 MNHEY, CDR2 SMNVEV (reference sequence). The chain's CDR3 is CASSPGTGVLYEQYF. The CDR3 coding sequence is TGTGCCAGCAGTCCCGGGACAGGGGTTTTATACGAGCAGTACTTC.

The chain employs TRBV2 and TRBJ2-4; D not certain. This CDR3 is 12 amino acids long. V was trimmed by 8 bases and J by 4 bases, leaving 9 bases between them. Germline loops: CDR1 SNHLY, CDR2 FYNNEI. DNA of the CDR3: TGTGCCAGCTTATCCAGGAAAAACATTCAGTACTTC. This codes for CASLSRKNIQYF.

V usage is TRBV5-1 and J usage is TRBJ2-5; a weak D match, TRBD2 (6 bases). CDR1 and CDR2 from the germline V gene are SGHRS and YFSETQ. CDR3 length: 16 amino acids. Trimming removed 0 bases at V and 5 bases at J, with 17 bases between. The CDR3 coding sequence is TGCGCCAGCAGCTTGGCCAAAGTGGGGGAGGAGGAGACCCAGTACTTC. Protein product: CASSLAKVGEEETQYF.

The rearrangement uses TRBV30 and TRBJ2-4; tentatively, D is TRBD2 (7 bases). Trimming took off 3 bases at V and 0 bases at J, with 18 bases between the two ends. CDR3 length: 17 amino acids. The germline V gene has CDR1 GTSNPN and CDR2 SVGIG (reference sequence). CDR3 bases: TGTGCCTGGAGGGGGGGGGCTGGACCCCTAGCCAAAAACATTCAGTACTTC. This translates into CAWRGGAGPLAKNIQYF.

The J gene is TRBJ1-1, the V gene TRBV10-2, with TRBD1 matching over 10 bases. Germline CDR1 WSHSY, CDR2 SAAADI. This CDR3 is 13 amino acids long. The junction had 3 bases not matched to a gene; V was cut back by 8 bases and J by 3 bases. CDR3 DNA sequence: TGCGCCAGCGACGGGACAGGGGACACTGAAGCTTTCTTT. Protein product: CASDGTGDTEAFF.

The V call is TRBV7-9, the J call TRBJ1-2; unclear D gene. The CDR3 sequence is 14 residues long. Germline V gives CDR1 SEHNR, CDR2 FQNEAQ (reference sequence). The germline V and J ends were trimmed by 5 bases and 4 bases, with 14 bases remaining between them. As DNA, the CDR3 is TGTGCCAGCAGCCCTACCACCCAAGCCTATGGCTACACCTTC. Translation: CASSPTTQAYGYTF.